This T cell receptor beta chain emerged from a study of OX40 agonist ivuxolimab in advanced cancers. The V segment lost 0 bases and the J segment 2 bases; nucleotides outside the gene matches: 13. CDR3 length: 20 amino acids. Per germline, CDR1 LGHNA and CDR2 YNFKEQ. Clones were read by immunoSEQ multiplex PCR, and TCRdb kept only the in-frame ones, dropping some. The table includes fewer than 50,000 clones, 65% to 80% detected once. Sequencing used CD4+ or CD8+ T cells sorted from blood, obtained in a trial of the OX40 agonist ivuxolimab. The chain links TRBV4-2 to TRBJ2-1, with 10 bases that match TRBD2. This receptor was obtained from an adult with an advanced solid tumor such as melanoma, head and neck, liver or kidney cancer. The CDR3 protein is CASSQDMAVSGRVTYNEQFF. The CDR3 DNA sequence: TGTGCCAGCAGCCAAGATATGGCGGTGAGCGGGAGGGTAACCTACAATGAGCAGTTCTTC.